This T cell receptor beta chain was recorded in a study of tumor-infiltrating lymphocytes in primary liver carcinoma. The study, taken as a whole, reports: Pairs of tumor regions overlapped more than tumor-adjacent and tumor-blood pairs did.

TCR beta cDNA was prepared out of roughly 450 ng total RNA by means of a constant-region primer. Three-round nested multiplex PCR performed with slightly modified ARM-PCR produced the TCR beta libraries. Each of the first two PCR rounds ran around 10 cycles with TRBV1-TRBV30 forward and C-beta reverse primers. TCRdb reanalysed the multiplex PCR reads using MiXCR and keeps one entry per CDR3 protein. The profile shows some 120,000 distinct CDR3 sequences, 55% to 75% of them singletons. Comments on this clonotype: No antigen is known for it. A much larger clone differs by one base, so this may be a read error.

CDR3 length: 15 residues. Per the germline V gene, CDR1 is MGHRA and CDR2 is YSYEKL. Without any cell sorting, roughly 20-33 mg of bulk tissue yielded co-extracted RNA and DNA. The origin of this receptor is a woman in her fifties or sixties with primary liver carcinoma and hepatitis B virus infection. The sample taken for sequencing was liver tumor tissue from sampling region 3. Noted subset: tumor region T3, left-lateral pole. The V gene is TRBV4-1, the J gene TRBJ1-5; TRBD1 is a possible D gene (5 bases). CDR3 in amino acids: CACSQDSGVYQPQHF. Written as DNA, the CDR3 is TGCGCCTGCAGCCAAGATTCGGGGGTATATCAGCCCCAGCATTTT.